Shown below are 30 T cell receptor beta chains from a single sample sequenced in a study of vaccination effects on CD4 cells after COVID-19. Culture proceeded for nine to eleven days, and CD4+ T cells were then isolated. Their recognized antigens are unknown. Clones were sequenced by immunoSEQ multiplex PCR, and TCRdb holds only the in-frame ones, with some missing. The sample includes approximately 45,000 clones, 76% of them seen just once. The sample in question was CD4+ T cells from PBMCs cultured without peptide, obtained before COVID-19 vaccination. The receptors were gathered from a human donor who had a prior SARS-CoV-2 infection.

The genes are TRBV9 and TRBJ2-5; D not resolved. CDR3 length: 13 amino acids. The V end was cut by 0 bases, the J end by 7 bases, with 10 bases between. The germline CDR1 and CDR2 sequences are SGDLS and YYNGEE. DNA of the CDR3: TGTGCCAGCAGCGTAGGGCAGGATCGGACCCAGTACTTC. Translated, it gives CASSVGQDRTQYF.

The sample holds a few counts of this clone. The rearrangement joins TRBV3-1 (or the pseudogene TRBV3-2) to TRBJ1-2, with D maybe TRBD1 (6 bases). V was clipped by 0 bases and J by 3 bases, with 8 bases between them. This CDR3 contains 14 residues. Germline V lookup: CDR1 LGHDT, CDR2 YNNKEL (reference sequence). Written as DNA, the CDR3 is TGTGCCAGCAGCCAAGATGCAGGGGACTATGGCTACACCTTC. Translated, it gives CASSQDAGDYGYTF.

This clone came up once. The rearrangement links TRBV7-2 to TRBJ1-5; D might be TRBD1 (5 bases). This CDR3 is 14 amino acids long. The germline gives CDR1 SGHTA, CDR2 FQGNSA. V was pared by 2 bases and J by 7 bases, with 12 bases between. The CDR3 coding sequence is TGTGCCAGCAGCTTATTTGGGGGTAACCAGCCCCAGCATTTT. This sequence encodes CASSLFGGNQPQHF.

The V call is TRBV30, the J call TRBJ1-1; 10 bases are shared with TRBD1. Germline V gene data show CDR1 as GTSNPN and CDR2 as SVGIG (reference sequence). The CDR3 contains 17 residues. V was clipped by 4 bases and J by 5 bases; unmatched bases: 16. CDR3 amino acids: CAWNLRDRGFRYTEAFF. Here the CDR3 DNA reads TGTGCCTGGAACCTTCGGGACAGGGGATTTCGTTATACTGAAGCTTTCTTT.

The chain links TRBV10-3 to TRBJ1-1; the match to TRBD1 covers 8 bases. The CDR3 length is 14 residues. Germline CDR1 reads ENHRY; CDR2 reads SYGVKD. After removal of 6 bases from V and 1 base from J, the junction contained 4 bases not matched to a gene. The CDR3: CAIRQTGANTEAFF. In DNA, the CDR3 is TGTGCCATCAGACAGACAGGGGCGAACACTGAAGCTTTCTTT.

The CDR3 sequence: CASRQSDTNTGELFF. CDR3 DNA: TGTGCCAGTCGACAGTCTGATACGAACACCGGGGAGCTGTTTTTT. V gene TRBV19 combines with J gene TRBJ2-2; perhaps TRBD1 as D (5 bases). Germline assignment: CDR1 LNHDA and CDR2 SQIVND (reference sequence). V dropped 8 bases and J dropped 0 bases, with 13 bases sitting between them. This CDR3 has 15 residues. Full variable domain (missing parts from reference TRBV19 and TRBJ2-2): DGGITQSPKYLFRKEGQNVTLSCEQNLNHDAMYWYRQDPGQGLRLIYYSQIVNDFQKGDIAEGYSVSREKKESFPLTVTSAQKNPTAFYLCASRQSDTNTGELFFGEGSRLTVL.

The gene calls are TRBV3-1 (or the pseudogene TRBV3-2) and TRBJ2-1; D might be TRBD2 (6 bases). Trimming removed 4 bases from V and 7 bases from J, with 26 bases in between. This CDR3 region has 18 residues. The germline gives CDR1 LGHDT, CDR2 YNNKEL (reference sequence). The DNA of the CDR3 is TGTGCCAGCAGCCTTGTTTCGATTGGAGGGAGAAGGGTAAATGAGCAGTTCTTC. It encodes CASSLVSIGGRRVNEQFF.

This chain connects TRBV7-6 to TRBJ1-3, with unresolved D. In germline, CDR1 is SGHVS, CDR2 FNYEAQ. The CDR3 has 14 residues. The V end was cut by 1 base, the J end by 4 bases, with 8 bases between. The CDR3 region has the DNA TGTGCCAGCAGCTTAGTTGACGCCGGAAACACCATATATTTT. Translating it yields CASSLVDAGNTIYF.

This rearrangement joins TRBV27 to TRBJ2-6; the D gene is possibly TRBD1 (6 bases). The CDR3 length is 16 residues. Trimming shortened V by 5 bases and J by 2 bases, and 13 bases separated the two germline ends. Germline-derived CDR1 and CDR2 are MNHEY and SMNVEV (reference sequence). The CDR3 is CASSVTGYPGANVLTF. CDR3 sequence (DNA): TGTGCCAGCAGTGTAACAGGGTACCCTGGGGCCAACGTCCTGACTTTC. Filled out from reference TRBV27 and TRBJ2-6, the complete variable domain reads EAQVTQNPRYLITVTGKKLTVTCSQNMNHEYMSWYRQDPGLGLRQIYYSMNVEVTDKGDVPEGYKVSRKEKRNFPLILESPSPNQTSLYFCASSVTGYPGANVLTFGAGSRLTVL.

This clone has more than one count but fewer than ten. The chain couples TRBV5-1 to TRBJ2-5; 8 bases are a match to TRBD2. CDR3 length: 15 amino acids. V lost 5 bases to trimming and J lost 5 bases; unmatched junction nucleotides: 11. CDR1 is SGHRS and CDR2 is YFSETQ in the germline V gene. As DNA, the CDR3 is TGCGCCAGCAGTAGGATCGCGGGAGGTCCGGAGACCCAGTACTTC. This translates into CASSRIAGGPETQYF.

The chain combines TRBV3-1 (or the pseudogene TRBV3-2) with TRBJ2-7, with D possibly called TRBD1 or TRBD2 (5 bases each). The germline CDR1 and CDR2 sequences are LGHDT and YNNKEL (reference sequence). The V and J ends lost 1 base and 3 bases respectively, with 13 bases between them. This CDR3 spans 15 amino acids. The CDR3 region has the DNA TGTGCCAGCAGCCAAGGACCCGGGACCTTCTACGAGCAGTACTTC. It specifies CASSQGPGTFYEQYF.

The chain carries TRBV2 and TRBJ1-5, with 7 bases lining up with TRBD1. Trimming at V came to 7 bases and at J to 3 bases, leaving 3 bases not matched to a gene. The CDR3 covers 13 residues. The germline CDR1 and CDR2 sequences are SNHLY and FYNNEI. The CDR3 bases are TGTGCCAGCACCGACAGGGACAATCAGCCCCAGCATTTT. This encodes CASTDRDNQPQHF.

V is TRBV6-6 and J is TRBJ1-1; TRBD1 matches at 8 bases. From germline, CDR1 is MNHNY and CDR2 SVGAGI (reference sequence). V was clipped by 3 bases and J by 6 bases; unmatched bases: 9. This CDR3 contains 15 residues. In DNA, the CDR3 is TGTGCCAGCAGTTATCCCGGGACAGGCAAACCTGAAGCTTTCTTT. Its protein product is CASSYPGTGKPEAFF.

The rearrangement uses TRBV25-1 and TRBJ2-7; no reliable D call. The V end lost 5 bases, the J end lost 6 bases, and 8 bases lay between the germline ends. In germline, CDR1 is MGHDK, CDR2 SYGVNS. The CDR3 is 11 amino acids. For the CDR3, the DNA is TGTGCCAGCAGTACAAAAACCGAGCAGTACTTC. Protein product: CASSTKTEQYF.

This chain joins TRBV19 and TRBJ2-2; 9 bases align to TRBD2. Germline V gene lookup returns CDR1 LNHDA and CDR2 SQIVND (reference sequence). Trimming removed 5 bases from V and 7 bases from J; junction bases left unmatched: 14. The CDR3 is 17 amino acids. CDR3 sequence: CASSALAGSRWSGELFF. CDR3 DNA: TGTGCCAGTAGTGCGCTAGCGGGATCGAGATGGAGCGGGGAGCTGTTTTTT.

The chain employs TRBV5-4 and TRBJ2-3, with 12 nucleotides matching TRBD2. The CDR3 has 17 amino acids. V was clipped by 0 bases and J by 1 base; unmatched bases: 3. The germline gives CDR1 SGHNT, CDR2 YYREEE (reference sequence). The CDR3 protein is CASSLGLAGVRTDTQYF. CDR3 sequence (DNA): TGTGCCAGCAGCTTGGGACTAGCGGGAGTCCGCACAGATACGCAGTATTTT.

The J gene is TRBJ1-5, the V gene TRBV1; TRBD1, the table's D call, lacks a check against the DNA. TRBV1 is a pseudogene segment. The CDR3 is 18 residues long. The DNA of the CDR3 is TGCACCAGCAGCCCAATATTACATGGCGCAGGGGTAAATCAGCCCCAGCATTTT. This translates into CTSSPILHGAGVNQPQHF.

This clone appeared a few times. The chain has TRBV4-2 and TRBJ2-7; possible D gene TRBD2, 6 bases. The CDR3 contains 14 residues. The germline V gene has CDR1 LGHNA and CDR2 YNFKEQ. The V end was cut by 8 bases, the J end by 12 bases, with 26 bases between. The CDR3, as DNA: TGTGCCAGCGGAGCGGGCGAGGCCCGTGGGGTGGTGTACTTC. It specifies CASGAGEARGVVYF.

V is TRBV20-1 and J is TRBJ1-5; 8 nucleotides match TRBD1. V shed 3 bases, J shed 11 bases, and the junction held 21 bases outside the gene matches. The CDR3 has 17 residues. Germline V gene data show CDR1 as DFQATT and CDR2 as SNEGSKA (reference sequence). The CDR3: CSASNPLDRGRPSAQHF. CDR3 DNA sequence: TGCAGTGCTAGTAACCCCCTCGACAGGGGCCGGCCCTCAGCCCAGCATTTT.

This clone was observed a handful of times. The CDR3 coding sequence is TGTGCCGTCGGGACAGATAGCAATCAGCCCCAGCATTTT. The encoded protein is CAVGTDSNQPQHF. The rearrangement links TRBV10-3 to TRBJ1-5; 7 bases agree with TRBD1. This CDR3 contains 13 residues. V lost 11 bases, J lost 0 bases, and 4 bases stayed unmatched. The germline CDR1 and CDR2 sequences are ENHRY and SYGVKD.

V usage is TRBV3-1 (or the pseudogene TRBV3-2) and J usage is TRBJ1-5; no firm D call. There are 13 residues in the CDR3. V lost 1 base, J lost 6 bases, and 7 bases lay in between. Germline-derived CDR1 and CDR2 are LGHDT and YNNKEL (reference sequence). The CDR3 protein is CASSQGASQPQHF. The CDR3 DNA sequence: TGTGCCAGCAGCCAAGGGGCGTCTCAGCCCCAGCATTTT.

V usage is TRBV19 and J usage is TRBJ1-5, with D unresolved. The V and J ends lost 4 bases and 9 bases respectively, with 10 bases between them. The CDR3 consists of 12 residues. Germline V lookup: CDR1 LNHDA, CDR2 SQIVND (reference sequence). CDR3: CASSNPFAPQHF. The CDR3 nucleotides read TGTGCCAGTAGTAACCCATTCGCGCCCCAGCATTTT. The entire variable domain, with the rest obtained from reference TRBV19 and TRBJ1-5, is as follows: DGGITQSPKYLFRKEGQNVTLSCEQNLNHDAMYWYRQDPGQGLRLIYYSQIVNDFQKGDIAEGYSVSREKKESFPLTVTSAQKNPTAFYLCASSNPFAPQHFGDGTRLSIL.

This chain links TRBV10-3 with TRBJ2-1, with unresolved D. This CDR3 has 12 residues. CDR1 and CDR2 from the germline V gene are ENHRY and SYGVKD. V lost 5 bases to trimming and J lost 9 bases, with 11 bases between them. The CDR3 region is CAISSDNREQFF. Here the CDR3 DNA reads TGTGCCATCAGTAGTGACAATCGTGAGCAGTTCTTC.

This clone was seen a single time. The rearrangement links TRBV19 to TRBJ1-5, with no clear D. The germline gives CDR1 LNHDA, CDR2 SQIVND (reference sequence). The CDR3 is 14 residues long. V was shortened by 3 bases and J by 7 bases, with 13 bases between the two germline ends. CDR3 sequence: CASSIDFWGQPQHF. The CDR3 nucleotides are TGTGCCAGTAGTATTGACTTTTGGGGACAGCCCCAGCATTTT.

The chain carries TRBV11-3 and TRBJ2-7; TRBD2 matches at 14 bases. The length of the CDR3 is 15 residues. The V gene's germline CDR1 is SGHNT and CDR2 YENEEA. V lost 4 bases to trimming and J lost 3 bases; unmatched junction nucleotides: 2. The CDR3 loop reads CASSSGLAGGYEQYF. The CDR3 bases are TGTGCCAGCAGCTCCGGACTAGCGGGAGGCTACGAGCAGTACTTC. Complete variable domain (other parts from reference TRBV11-3 and TRBJ2-7): EAGVVQSPRYKIIEKKQPVAFWCNPISGHNTLYWYLQNLGQGPELLIRYENEEAVDDSQLPKDRFSAERLKGVDSTLKIQPAELGDSAVYLCASSSGLAGGYEQYFGPGTRLTVT.

The chain couples TRBV18 to TRBJ1-2; D is possibly TRBD1 (6 bases). The CDR3 consists of 14 residues. Germline-derived CDR1 and CDR2 are KGHSH and LQKENI. Deletions cut 3 bases from V and 0 bases from J, with 8 bases between. For the CDR3, the DNA is TGTGCCAGCTCACCGGACAGAGCTAACTATGGCTACACCTTC. Its protein product is CASSPDRANYGYTF.

This chain joins TRBV4-1 and TRBJ1-5; 8 nucleotides match TRBD1. There are 17 residues in the CDR3. The trim removed 5 bases at V and 0 bases at J, leaving 9 bases unmatched. CDR1 and CDR2 (germline): MGHRA, YSYEKL. CDR3: CASSSTGGCYSNQPQHF. In nucleotides, the CDR3 is TGCGCCAGCAGCTCTACAGGGGGGTGTTATAGCAATCAGCCCCAGCATTTT.

On this clone itself: A read error is likely, as this CDR3 ends without the conserved phenylalanine or tryptophan. The DNA is omitted, as the CDR3 cannot be located on it reliably, and the CDR3 follows TCRdb's listing. V gene TRBV6-6 combines with J gene TRBJ1-1. CDR1 and CDR2 (germline): MNHNY, SVGAGI (reference sequence). The CDR3 is 11 amino acids in total, end residues counted. The CDR3 is CASSYSSWKVH.

The J gene is TRBJ2-3, the V gene TRBV20-1; D might be TRBD1 (6 bases). Germline V gene data show CDR1 as DFQATT and CDR2 as SNEGSKA (reference sequence). The V gene lost 3 bases and the J gene lost 2 bases, with 15 bases spanning the gap. CDR3 length: 15 residues. In DNA form, the CDR3 reads TGCAGTGCTAGTCTGTCGGGACAATACACAGATACGCAGTATTTT. Encoded protein: CSASLSGQYTDTQYF.

The J gene is TRBJ2-7, the V gene TRBV1; no check of the table's D call, TRBD2, against the DNA was made. TRBV1 has pseudogene status. The CDR3 loop spans 15 amino acids. CDR3 DNA: TGCACCAGCAGCCACTCAAGGACTAAAAGCTACGAGCAGTACTTC. It yields the protein CTSSHSRTKSYEQYF.